Following are 18 T cell receptor beta chains from one sample sequenced in a study of T cell responses to AZD1222 COVID-19 vaccine. This table comes from immunoSEQ multiplex PCR, and its TCRdb copy is limited to in-frame clones, with some not included. Among around 160,000 clones listed, 75% to 90% were seen once. Sequences were derived from peripheral blood, sampled on day 0 of MenACWY control vaccination. These receptors all stem from an adult in good health.

J is TRBJ1-3 and V is TRBV9; D uncertain. This CDR3 has 16 residues. Trimming took 0 bases from V and 0 from J, leaving 10 bases between them. CDR1 is SGDLS and CDR2 is YYNGEE in the germline V gene. The CDR3 loop reads CASSVGPTSSGNTIYF. DNA for the CDR3: TGTGCCAGCAGCGTAGGACCGACGAGCTCTGGAAACACCATATATTTT. The complete variable domain, with remaining parts taken from reference TRBV9 and TRBJ1-3, reads DSGVTQTPKHLITATGQRVTLRCSPRSGDLSVYWYQQSLDQGLQFLIQYYNGEERAKGNILERFSAQQFPDLHSELNLSSLELGDSALYFCASSVGPTSSGNTIYFGEGSWLTVV.

This rearrangement joins TRBV20-1 to TRBJ2-7, with no clear D. V lost 6 bases and J 5 bases, leaving 11 bases between the germline ends. CDR3 length equals 11 residues. Germline loops: CDR1 DFQATT, CDR2 SNEGSKA (reference sequence). CDR3 amino acids: CSAPLGNEQYV. The CDR3 region has the DNA TGCAGTGCCCCTCTGGGGAACGAGCAGTACGTC.

This clone was counted a few times. CDR3 sequence: CASSPTRRETQYF. DNA for the CDR3: TGTGCCAGCAGCCCGACTAGGCGGGAGACCCAGTACTTC. The gene calls are TRBV7-3 and TRBJ2-5; TRBD2 might be the D (6 bases). The CDR3 contains 13 residues. Germline V gene lookup returns CDR1 SGHTA and CDR2 FQGTGA. Trimming removed 5 bases from V and 5 bases from J, with 12 bases in between.

This clone has just a few counts. This chain joins TRBV6-5 and TRBJ1-1; possibly TRBD1 for D (5 bases). The CDR3 extends over 14 amino acids. Germline CDR1 MNHEY, CDR2 SVGAGI. The V and J ends lost 6 bases and 5 bases respectively, with 16 bases between them. DNA of the CDR3: TGTGCCAGCAGCCCGGGACTCAGAGGGACTGAAGCTTTCTTT. It translates to CASSPGLRGTEAFF.

This chain connects TRBV5-1 to TRBJ2-3; TRBD1 is a possible D gene (5 bases). Germline lookup yields CDR1 SGHRS and CDR2 YFSETQ. The CDR3 is 15 amino acids. V was clipped by 5 bases and J by 2 bases, with 15 bases between them. CDR3 bases: TGCGCCAGCAGTTTCGACAGCCTGGCCACAGATACGCAGTATTTT. Translated, it gives CASSFDSLATDTQYF.

The J gene is TRBJ2-3, the V gene TRBV29-1, with 9 bases matching TRBD2. Germline V gene data show CDR1 as SQVTM and CDR2 as ANQGSEA. V dropped 4 bases and J dropped 5; count of bases not matched to a gene: 4. This CDR3 region has 13 residues. The CDR3 region is CSVGSGGQDTQYF. DNA for the CDR3: TGCAGCGTTGGGAGCGGGGGGCAAGATACGCAGTATTTT.

The genes are TRBV4-2 and TRBJ1-4; D is possibly TRBD1 (5 bases). The CDR3 covers 17 residues. Trimming left V 4 bases short and J 0 bases short, with 15 bases between. Germline V gene lookup returns CDR1 LGHNA and CDR2 YNFKEQ. The DNA for the CDR3 is TGTGCCAGCAGCCCGTCCCGGGACGGCGCAACTAATGAAAAACTGTTTTTT. Its protein product is CASSPSRDGATNEKLFF.

V usage is TRBV7-7 and J usage is TRBJ2-3, with D possibly called TRBD1 or TRBD2 (6 bases each). The CDR3 length is 14 residues. CDR1 is SSHAT, CDR2 FNYEAQ, per germline (reference sequence). Trimming removed 3 bases at V and 4 bases at J, with 11 bases between. Here the CDR3 DNA reads TGTGCCAGCAGCTTTTCGGGGGCTTCAGATACGCAGTATTTT. Protein sequence: CASSFSGASDTQYF.

The rearrangement joins TRBV9 to TRBJ1-3; the match to TRBD1 covers 12 bases. V shed 2 bases and J 3 bases; nucleotides not matched to a gene: 9. CDR1 is SGDLS, CDR2 YYNGEE, per germline. This CDR3 comprises 18 residues. The CDR3, as DNA: TGTGCCAGCAGCGTTGGGGACAGGGGGCGCGTTTTTGGAAACACCATATATTTT. Its translation is CASSVGDRGRVFGNTIYF.

This sequence joins TRBV19 and TRBJ2-7; TRBD1 or TRBD2 may be the D gene (5 bases each). The CDR3 totals 11 residues. Germline-derived CDR1 and CDR2 are LNHDA and SQIVND (reference sequence). The V gene lost 6 bases and the J gene lost 3 bases, with 6 bases spanning the gap. CDR3 bases: TGTGCCAGTAGGAGGGGCTACGAGCAGTACTTC. Translating gives CASRRGYEQYF.

The chain joins TRBV18 to TRBJ2-2; D may be TRBD2 (5 bases). V was trimmed by 2 bases and J by 6 bases, leaving 13 bases between them. The CDR3 loop spans 15 amino acids. Germline V gives CDR1 KGHSH, CDR2 LQKENI. The CDR3 DNA is TGTGCCAGCTCACCAATTCGGGAATCGGCCGGGGAGCTGTTTTTT. Its translation is CASSPIRESAGELFF.

The chain has TRBV2 and TRBJ1-5; 7 nucleotides match TRBD1. Germline-derived CDR1 and CDR2 are SNHLY and FYNNEI. The CDR3 is 15 amino acids. Trimming at V came to 5 bases and at J to 5 bases, leaving 9 bases not matched to a gene. The CDR3 nucleotides read TGTGCCAGCAGTCGCAGACAGGGACAAGATCAGCCCCAGCATTTT. As protein: CASSRRQGQDQPQHF.

The chain has TRBV10-1 and TRBJ2-2, with TRBD2 matching over 7 bases. The junction had 4 bases not matched to a gene; V was cut back by 5 bases and J by 7 bases. CDR3 length: 13 residues. CDR1 is WNHNN and CDR2 is SYGVQD in the germline V gene (reference sequence). Here the CDR3 reads CASSLGGSGELFF. The CDR3 DNA follows: TGCGCCAGCAGTCTCGGGGGGAGCGGGGAGCTGTTTTTT.

V is TRBV5-1 and J is TRBJ1-2, with 11 bases that match TRBD1. The CDR3 has 18 residues. V shed 0 bases and J 4 bases; nucleotides not matched to a gene: 11. The germline V gene encodes CDR1 SGHRS and CDR2 YFSETQ. The CDR3 sequence: CASSLAGQGASNSYGYTF. For the CDR3, the DNA is TGCGCCAGCAGCTTGGCCGGACAGGGGGCCAGTAATAGCTATGGCTACACCTTC.

This chain connects TRBV5-1 to TRBJ1-4; TRBD1 agrees at 11 bases. The ends lost 4 bases at V and 7 bases at J; junction bases unmatched: 3. Germline assignment: CDR1 SGHRS and CDR2 YFSETQ. This CDR3 comprises 14 residues. CDR3 loop: CASSMGQGGEKLFF. The CDR3 DNA reads TGCGCCAGCAGCATGGGACAGGGGGGTGAAAAACTGTTTTTT.

Many counts were recorded for this clone. The CDR3 spells CASNTGTQETQYF. CDR3 DNA: TGTGCCAGCAATACAGGGACACAAGAGACCCAGTACTTC. The rearrangement links TRBV2 to TRBJ2-5, with D maybe TRBD1 (6 bases). Germline V lookup: CDR1 SNHLY, CDR2 FYNNEI. V dropped 7 bases and J dropped 2 bases, with 11 bases sitting between them. The CDR3 runs 13 residues.

This clone was seen a few times. The rearrangement joins TRBV4-1 to TRBJ2-3; 14 bases match TRBD2. CDR1 is MGHRA and CDR2 is YSYEKL in the germline V gene. Unmatched junction bases numbered 11, after V lost 1 base and J lost 5 bases. CDR3 length: 19 amino acids. Here the CDR3 DNA reads TGCGCCAGCAGCCAAGTTGGCGAGACTAGCGGGGGGGGAGTAGATACGCAGTATTTT. It translates to CASSQVGETSGGGVDTQYF.

This chain uses TRBV20-1 with TRBJ2-7; TRBD2 might be the D (5 bases). The CDR3 contains 11 residues. Trimming cost V 6 bases and J 4 bases, with 10 bases left between them. From germline, CDR1 is DFQATT and CDR2 SNEGSKA (reference sequence). CDR3 bases: TGCAGTGCCTGGACTTATTACGAGCAGTACTTC. It encodes CSAWTYYEQYF.